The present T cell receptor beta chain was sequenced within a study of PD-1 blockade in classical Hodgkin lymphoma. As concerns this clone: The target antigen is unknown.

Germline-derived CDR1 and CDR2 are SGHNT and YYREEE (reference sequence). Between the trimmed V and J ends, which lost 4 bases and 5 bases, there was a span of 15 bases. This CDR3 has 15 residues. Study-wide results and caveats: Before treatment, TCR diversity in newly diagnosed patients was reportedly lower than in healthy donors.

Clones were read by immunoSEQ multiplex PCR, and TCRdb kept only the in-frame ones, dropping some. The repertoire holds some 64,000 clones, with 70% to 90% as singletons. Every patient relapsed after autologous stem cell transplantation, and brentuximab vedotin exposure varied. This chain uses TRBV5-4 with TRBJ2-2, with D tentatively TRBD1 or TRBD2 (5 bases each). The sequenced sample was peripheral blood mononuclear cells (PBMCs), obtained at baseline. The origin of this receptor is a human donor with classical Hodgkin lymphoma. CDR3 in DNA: TGTGCCAGCAGCCCCCTTAGAGGGGAAACCGGGGAGCTGTTTTTT. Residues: CASSPLRGETGELFF.